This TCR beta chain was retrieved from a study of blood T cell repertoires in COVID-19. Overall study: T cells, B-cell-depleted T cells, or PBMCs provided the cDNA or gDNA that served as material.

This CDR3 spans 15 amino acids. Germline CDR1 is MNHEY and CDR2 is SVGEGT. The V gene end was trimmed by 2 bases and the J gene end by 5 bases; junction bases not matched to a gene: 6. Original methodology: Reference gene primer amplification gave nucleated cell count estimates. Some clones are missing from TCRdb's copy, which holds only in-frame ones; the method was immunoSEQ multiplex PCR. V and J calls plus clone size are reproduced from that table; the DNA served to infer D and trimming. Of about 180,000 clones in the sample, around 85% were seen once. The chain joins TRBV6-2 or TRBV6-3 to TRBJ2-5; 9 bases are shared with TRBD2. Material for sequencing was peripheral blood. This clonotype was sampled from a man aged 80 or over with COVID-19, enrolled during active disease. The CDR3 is CASSYLAGGRETQYF. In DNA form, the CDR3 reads TGTGCCAGCAGTTACCTTGCGGGGGGGCGGGAGACCCAGTACTTC.